This TCR beta chain is drawn from a study of control samples from healthy donors and cancer patients. The germline gives CDR1 KGHSH, CDR2 LQKENI. The CDR3 runs 15 residues. V was cut by 1 base and J by 2 bases, with 9 bases left in between. The table came from immunoSEQ multiplex PCR; TCRdb's copy has only in-frame clones and leaves some out. The data hold 84,000 or so clones, with 91% observed a single time. The TCR sequence derives from a man aged 30 to 45 in good health. The chain employs TRBV18 and TRBJ1-5, with a possible D match to TRBD1 (5 bases). Sequences were obtained from blood. CDR3 DNA sequence: TGTGCCAGCTCACCACAGGGGAGCGGCAATCAGCCCCAGCATTTT. This encodes CASSPQGSGNQPQHF. Looking up the rest from reference TRBV18 and TRBJ1-5 gives the full variable domain: NAGVMQNPRHLVRRRGQEARLRCSPMKGHSHVYWYRQLPEEGLKFMVYLQKENIIDESGMPKERFSAEFPKEGPSILRIQQVVRGDSAAYFCASSPQGSGNQPQHFGDGTRLSIL.